The clone carrying this T cell receptor (beta chain) came up many times. Its cognate antigen is unknown. These data are taken from a study of neurological immune-mediated disorders. Libraries from sorted cells used 1 million T cells (CD4+ or CD8+). Study-level findings and limits: Across subjects, no CDR3 amino acid sequence appeared in expanded clones of more than one subject, a finding that suggested private repertoires in all groups.

Each TCR transcript was tagged with a 10-nucleotide random UMI during 5'RACE. Each sequencing run yielded over 160 million TCR-beta sequences from 15-18 subjects. TCRdb independently ran MiXCR on the 5' RACE reads; one entry per CDR3 protein. This sample yields about 19,000 distinct CDR3 sequences, of which 6% to 8.5% are seen a single time; roughly a sixth belongs to the top ten. In germline, CDR1 is MDHEN, CDR2 SYDVKM. V shed 5 bases and J shed 0 bases, with 11 bases lying between them. The CDR3 totals 15 residues. This receptor was obtained from a woman under 40 with HTLV-1-associated myelopathy (HAM/TSP). Sequenced input: CD8+ T cells from blood. This chain links TRBV28 with TRBJ1-5, with D maybe TRBD1 (5 bases). The DNA for the CDR3 is TGTGCCAGCAGTCCGGGACTGATTAGCAATCAGCCCCAGCATTTT. Protein: CASSPGLISNQPQHF.